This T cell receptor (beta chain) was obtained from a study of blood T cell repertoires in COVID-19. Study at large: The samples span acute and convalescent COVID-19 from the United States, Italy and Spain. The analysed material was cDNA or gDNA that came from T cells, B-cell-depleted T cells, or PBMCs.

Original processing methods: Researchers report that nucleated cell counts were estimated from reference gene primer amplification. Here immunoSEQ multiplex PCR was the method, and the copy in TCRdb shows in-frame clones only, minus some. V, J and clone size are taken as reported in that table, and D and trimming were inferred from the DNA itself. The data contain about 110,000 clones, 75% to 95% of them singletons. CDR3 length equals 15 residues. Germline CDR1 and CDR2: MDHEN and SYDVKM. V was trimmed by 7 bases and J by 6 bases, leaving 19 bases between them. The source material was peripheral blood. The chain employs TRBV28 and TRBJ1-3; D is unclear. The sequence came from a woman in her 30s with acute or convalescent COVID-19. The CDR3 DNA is TGTGCCAGCACCCCTGGGTTGAGACTCCTAAACACCATATATTTT. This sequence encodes CASTPGLRLLNTIYF. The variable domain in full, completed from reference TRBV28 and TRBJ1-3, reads DVKVTQSSRYLVKRTGEKVFLECVQDMDHENMFWYRQDPGLGLRLIYFSYDVKMKEKGDIPEGYSVSREKKERFSLILESASTNQTSMYLCASTPGLRLLNTIYFGEGSWLTVV.